The following is a T cell receptor (beta chain) sequence with its context. Method: immunoSEQ multiplex PCR; TCRdb's copy keeps in-frame clones and lacks some. Among roughly 440,000 clones listed, around 88% were seen once. The source of the sample is a study of blood T cell repertoires in COVID-19. Across the whole study: Whether acute or convalescent, the COVID-19 samples came from the United States, Italy and Spain.

This TCR was sampled from a woman in her forties or fifties with COVID-19, enrolled during active disease. The sample was peripheral blood.

The CDR3: CASSEEAGGEKLFF. The CDR3 DNA follows: TGTGCCAGCAGTGAAGAAGCGGGGGGTGAAAAACTGTTTTTT. The chain links TRBV2 to TRBJ1-4; D is possibly TRBD1 (5 bases). Trimming removed 1 base at V and 7 bases at J, with 10 bases between. The germline V gene has CDR1 SNHLY and CDR2 FYNNEI. The CDR3 covers 14 residues. The complete variable domain, with remaining parts taken from reference TRBV2 and TRBJ1-4, reads EPEVTQTPSHQVTQMGQEVILRCVPISNHLYFYWYRQILGQKVEFLVSFYNNEISEKSEIFDDQFSVERPDGSNFTLKIRSTKLEDSAMYFCASSEEAGGEKLFFGSGTQLSVL.